The 6 T cell receptor beta chains below all came from one sample that was sequenced in a study of cytomegalovirus exposure and HLA in healthy donors. TCRdb keeps only in-frame clones here, not all; method: immunoSEQ multiplex PCR. The sample lists fewer than 120,000 clones, over 75% occurring once. Sequencing input: PBMCs. The receptors come from a woman aged 25 to 39 in good health and CMV-seropositive.

The chain joins TRBV6-6 to TRBJ1-1; TRBD1 is a possible D gene (6 bases). The CDR3 covers 14 residues. V was pared by 6 bases and J by 4 bases, with 15 bases between. The germline V gene encodes CDR1 MNHNY and CDR2 SVGAGI (reference sequence). The CDR3 here is CASSWGQGGTEAFF. As DNA, the CDR3 is TGTGCCAGCAGCTGGGGGCAGGGTGGCACTGAAGCTTTCTTT.

The chain is built from TRBV27 and TRBJ1-1; 7 positions agree with TRBD1. The CDR3 spans 16 residues. Losses at the gene ends were 5 bases for V and 1 base for J; bases not matched to a gene: 10. Germline CDR1 and CDR2: MNHEY and SMNVEV (reference sequence). The CDR3 sequence is CASSIRQGGTNTEAFF. CDR3 in DNA: TGTGCCAGCAGTATCAGACAGGGAGGCACGAACACTGAAGCTTTCTTT.

V usage is TRBV15 and J usage is TRBJ1-5; D remains unclear. The CDR3 loop spans 15 amino acids. V dropped 5 bases and J dropped 0 bases, with 11 bases sitting between them. Germline lookup yields CDR1 LNHNV and CDR2 YYDKDF (reference sequence). For the CDR3, the DNA is TGTGCCACCAGCTCTTCCGGTAATAGCAATCAGCCCCAGCATTTT. Translation gives CATSSSGNSNQPQHF.

This sequence joins TRBV5-6 and TRBJ2-7; 8 bases map to TRBD2. V lost 3 bases to trimming and J lost 3 bases; unmatched junction nucleotides: 8. The CDR3 length is 15 residues. Germline assignment: CDR1 SGHDT and CDR2 YYEEEE. In DNA form, the CDR3 reads TGTGCCAGCAGCTCGTCATCCGCGGGAGGCTACGAGCAGTACTTC. Its protein product is CASSSSSAGGYEQYF.

The genes are TRBV5-6 and TRBJ2-1; 12 nucleotides align to TRBD2. CDR3 length equals 15 residues. Germline V gene data show CDR1 as SGHDT and CDR2 as YYEEEE. The junction had 5 bases not matched to a gene; V was cut back by 4 bases and J by 6 bases. The CDR3 spells CASSQLAGGLNEQFF. DNA for the CDR3: TGTGCCAGCAGCCAACTAGCGGGAGGCCTCAATGAGCAGTTCTTC.

This chain joins TRBV7-2 and TRBJ2-7; 8 nucleotides match TRBD1. J was trimmed by 3 bases and V by 5 bases; bases with no gene match: 6. This CDR3 is built from 14 residues. Germline V CDR1 and CDR2: SGHTA, FQGNSA. Here the CDR3 reads CASSPGTGDYEQYF. The CDR3 bases are TGTGCCAGCAGCCCCGGGACAGGTGACTACGAGCAGTACTTC.